A single sample gave rise to the 14 T cell receptor beta chains below, sequenced in a study of OX40 agonist ivuxolimab in advanced cancers. The protocol was immunoSEQ multiplex PCR, while the TCRdb copy is restricted to in-frame clones and leaves out a portion. Among around 44,000 clones, 70% to 90% were seen once, and the ten largest hold 0.38%. The source material was CD4+ or CD8+ T cells sorted from blood, sampled in a trial of the OX40 agonist ivuxolimab. The receptors were sampled from an adult with an advanced solid tumor such as melanoma, head and neck, liver or kidney cancer.

V gene TRBV7-9 combines with J gene TRBJ2-1; 9 bases agree with TRBD2. Germline CDR1 SEHNR, CDR2 FQNEAQ (reference sequence). The CDR3 spans 14 residues. J lost 6 bases, V lost 7 bases, and 7 bases had no gene match. CDR3: CASKRSGSSNEQFF. The CDR3 DNA reads as TGTGCCAGCAAGCGTAGCGGGAGTTCCAATGAGCAGTTCTTC. The whole variable domain, remainder taken from reference TRBV7-9 and TRBJ2-1, is DTGVSQNPRHKITKRGQNVTFRCDPISEHNRLYWYRQTLGQGPEFLTYFQNEAQLEKSRLLSDRFSAERPKGSFSTLEIQRTEQGDSAMYLCASKRSGSSNEQFFGPGTRLTVL.

The gene calls are TRBV6-6 and TRBJ1-1, with D maybe TRBD1 (5 bases). V lost 7 bases to trimming and J lost 5 bases, with 17 bases between them. This CDR3 spans 14 amino acids. Germline loops: CDR1 MNHNY, CDR2 SVGAGI (reference sequence). CDR3 DNA: TGTGCCAGCATCAAGCCAGGGATGGTGACTGAAGCTTTCTTT. Residues: CASIKPGMVTEAFF.

A single count supports this clone. This chain uses TRBV5-1 with TRBJ2-5, with no clear D. Germline V gives CDR1 SGHRS, CDR2 YFSETQ. V was cut by 0 bases and J by 5 bases, with 11 bases left in between. The CDR3 covers 14 residues. The CDR3 spells CASSLGGPRETQYF. The CDR3, as DNA: TGCGCCAGCAGCTTGGGGGGTCCCAGGGAGACCCAGTACTTC.

This clone occurred once. The chain employs TRBV2 and TRBJ2-7; tentative D call: TRBD1 (5 bases). V was clipped by 7 bases and J by 6 bases, with 10 bases between them. CDR1 and CDR2 (germline): SNHLY, FYNNEI. This CDR3 region has 11 residues. The CDR3 nucleotides are TGTGCCAGCAATGGGGCGTCCGAGCAGTACTTC. It translates to CASNGASEQYF.

The chain combines TRBV4-3 with TRBJ1-4, with no clear D. V was pared by 4 bases and J by 8 bases, with 11 bases between. This CDR3 has 13 amino acids. Germline V CDR1 and CDR2: LGHNA, YSLEER. In DNA form, the CDR3 reads TGCGCCAGCAGCCGAGACTTGCCGGAAAAACTGTTTTTT. Translation: CASSRDLPEKLFF.

This chain links TRBV5-6 with TRBJ2-1; 10 bases agree with TRBD2. Germline loops: CDR1 SGHDT, CDR2 YYEEEE. Unmatched junction bases numbered 6, after V lost 5 bases and J lost 1 base. The CDR3 loop spans 16 amino acids. The CDR3 loop is CASRPSGSMSYNEQFF. The CDR3 nucleotides read TGTGCCAGCAGACCTAGCGGGAGCATGTCCTACAATGAGCAGTTCTTC.

This rearrangement joins TRBV5-4 to TRBJ1-1; TRBD1 matches 9 bases. The germline CDR1 and CDR2 sequences are SGHNT and YYREEE (reference sequence). J gave up 4 bases and V 4 bases, and 5 bases lay outside the gene matches. The CDR3 runs to 14 residues. The CDR3 reads CASSGTGSGTEAFF. CDR3 DNA: TGTGCCAGCAGCGGGACAGGGTCGGGCACTGAAGCTTTCTTT.

This sequence joins TRBV11-2 and TRBJ1-2; perhaps TRBD1 as D (6 bases). V lost 4 bases to trimming and J lost 5 bases, with 17 bases between them. CDR3 length: 15 amino acids. Germline loops: CDR1 SGHAT, CDR2 FQNNGV. The CDR3: CASSSGQVFSYGYTF. In nucleotides, the CDR3 is TGTGCCAGCAGCTCGGGACAAGTCTTCTCGTATGGCTACACCTTC.

This rearrangement joins TRBV2 to TRBJ2-3; a possible D gene is TRBD2 (6 bases). V lost 7 bases, J lost 3 bases, and 11 bases lay in between. This CDR3 has 13 residues. Germline CDR1 and CDR2: SNHLY and FYNNEI. Here the CDR3 reads CASKGTYTDTQYF. The CDR3 region has the DNA TGTGCCAGCAAAGGGACTTATACAGATACGCAGTATTTT.

V and J are TRBV28 and TRBJ1-6, with a possible D match to TRBD1 (6 bases). CDR1 and CDR2 (germline): MDHEN, SYDVKM. V lost 2 bases to trimming and J lost 16 bases, with 9 bases between them. The CDR3 covers 11 residues. The CDR3 DNA sequence: TGTGCCAGCAGTTTAGGGCAGGGGCTCCACTTT. Its translation is CASSLGQGLHF.

The rearrangement joins TRBV18 to TRBJ1-6, with a possible D match to TRBD1 (5 bases). V was pared by 6 bases and J by 8 bases, with 17 bases between. The CDR3 consists of 15 residues. Germline V lookup: CDR1 KGHSH, CDR2 LQKENI. CDR3 in amino acids: CASSQTVGRDSPLHF. The CDR3, as DNA: TGTGCCAGCTCGCAGACAGTAGGACGGGATTCACCCCTCCACTTT.

This clone was seen only once. The J gene is TRBJ2-6, the V gene TRBV28; TRBD1 matches at 9 bases. This CDR3 region has 17 residues. Germline CDR1 is MDHEN and CDR2 is SYDVKM. V was clipped by 6 bases and J by 2 bases; unmatched bases: 8. The CDR3 is CASSTEQGAAGANVLTF. CDR3 coding DNA: TGTGCCAGCAGCACGGAACAGGGGGCCGCTGGGGCCAACGTCCTGACTTTC.

This clone was recorded only once. The chain is built from TRBV7-2 and TRBJ1-3; D possibly corresponds to TRBD1 (6 bases). CDR3 length: 13 amino acids. Germline-derived CDR1 and CDR2 are SGHTA and FQGNSA. Trimming removed 5 bases from V and 2 bases from J, with 7 bases in between. CDR3: CASSRDTGNTIYF. The CDR3 DNA reads as TGTGCCAGCAGCCGGGACACTGGAAACACCATATATTTT.

The V and J genes are TRBV5-4 and TRBJ2-2; the D gene is possibly TRBD1 (5 bases). The CDR3 is 15 amino acids. Germline V lookup: CDR1 SGHNT, CDR2 YYREEE (reference sequence). V was trimmed by 1 base and J by 3 bases, leaving 10 bases between them. The CDR3 nucleotides are TGTGCCAGCAGCTTGCGCAGGGTCGACACCGGGGAGCTGTTTTTT. Its protein is CASSLRRVDTGELFF.